Listed below are T cell receptor beta chains from one sample, sequenced in a study of OX40 agonist ivuxolimab in advanced cancers. Here immunoSEQ multiplex PCR was the method, and the copy in TCRdb shows in-frame clones only, minus some. The sample consists of 65,000 to 95,000 clones, around 86% of them appearing once. The starting material was CD4+ or CD8+ T cells sorted from blood, obtained in a trial of the OX40 agonist ivuxolimab. The receptors were sampled from an adult with an advanced solid tumor such as melanoma, head and neck, liver or kidney cancer. Both conserved end residues are part of each CDR3. A D gene is named only where the DNA matches it firmly. The size field is filled for only some rows; it gives once, few, many or a size class.

clone size: .; J gene: TRBJ2-7; V gene: TRBV6-5; D gene: TRBD1; CDR3 protein: CASSPGTGRYEQYF; CDR3 DNA: TGTGCCAGCAGTCCCGGGACAGGGCGATACGAGCAGTACTTC
clone size: .; J gene: TRBJ2-1; V gene: TRBV7-2; D gene: TRBD2; CDR3 protein: CASFFATSGYNEQFF; CDR3 DNA: TGTGCCAGCTTCTTCGCGACTAGCGGGTACAATGAGCAGTTCTTC
clone size: .; J gene: TRBJ2-3; V gene: TRBV5-1; D gene: TRBD2; CDR3 protein: CASSLDGGATDTQYF; CDR3 DNA: TGCGCCAGCAGCTTGGACGGGGGGGCCACAGATACGCAGTATTTT
clone size: once; J gene: TRBJ2-5; V gene: TRBV7-3; D gene: TRBD1; CDR3 protein: CASRDRGTIRETQYF; CDR3 DNA: TGTGCCAGCAGGGACAGGGGTACAATCAGGGAGACCCAGTACTTC
clone size: .; J gene: TRBJ1-4; V gene: TRBV7-9; D gene: .; CDR3 protein: CASSPPTNEKLFF; CDR3 DNA: TGTGCCAGCAGCCCTCCGACTAATGAAAAACTGTTTTTT
clone size: .; J gene: TRBJ1-2; V gene: TRBV5-4; D gene: TRBD1; CDR3 protein: CASSFLQGAQYGYTF; CDR3 DNA: TGTGCCAGCAGCTTCCTACAGGGGGCGCAGTATGGCTACACCTTC
clone size: once; J gene: TRBJ2-3; V gene: TRBV6-1; D gene: .; CDR3 protein: CASSFRTVTDTQYF; CDR3 DNA: TGTGCCAGCAGTTTTCGGACTGTAACAGATACGCAGTATTTT
clone size: once; J gene: TRBJ1-2; V gene: TRBV4-3; D gene: .; CDR3 protein: CASSQDVTASNYGYTF; CDR3 DNA: TGCGCCAGCAGCCAAGATGTGACGGCCTCTAACTATGGCTACACCTTC
clone size: once; J gene: TRBJ2-3; V gene: TRBV6-5; D gene: .; CDR3 protein: CASSLSGDTQYF; CDR3 DNA: TGTGCCAGCAGCTTGTCCGGGGATACGCAGTATTTT
clone size: .; J gene: TRBJ1-1; V gene: TRBV6-4; D gene: TRBD1; CDR3 protein: CASSSDRGLNTEAFF; CDR3 DNA: TGTGCCAGCAGCTCCGACAGGGGGCTGAACACTGAAGCTTTCTTT
clone size: .; J gene: TRBJ1-1; V gene: TRBV7-6; D gene: .; CDR3 protein: CASSLVAGRNTEAFF; CDR3 DNA: TGTGCCAGCAGCTTAGTGGCAGGGAGGAACACTGAAGCTTTCTTT
clone size: .; J gene: TRBJ1-1; V gene: TRBV11-3; D gene: TRBD1; CDR3 protein: CASSPRTGRTEAFF; CDR3 DNA: TGTGCCAGCAGCCCCCGGACAGGGAGGACTGAAGCTTTCTTT
clone size: .; J gene: TRBJ2-2; V gene: TRBV27; D gene: TRBD2; CDR3 protein: CASRGGVFNTGELFF; CDR3 DNA: TGTGCCAGCCGGGGGGGAGTCTTCAACACCGGGGAGCTGTTTTTT
clone size: .; J gene: TRBJ2-7; V gene: TRBV2; D gene: .; CDR3 protein: CASSEVGRSSYEQYF; CDR3 DNA: TGTGCCAGCAGTGAAGTGGGCAGGAGCTCCTACGAGCAGTACTTC